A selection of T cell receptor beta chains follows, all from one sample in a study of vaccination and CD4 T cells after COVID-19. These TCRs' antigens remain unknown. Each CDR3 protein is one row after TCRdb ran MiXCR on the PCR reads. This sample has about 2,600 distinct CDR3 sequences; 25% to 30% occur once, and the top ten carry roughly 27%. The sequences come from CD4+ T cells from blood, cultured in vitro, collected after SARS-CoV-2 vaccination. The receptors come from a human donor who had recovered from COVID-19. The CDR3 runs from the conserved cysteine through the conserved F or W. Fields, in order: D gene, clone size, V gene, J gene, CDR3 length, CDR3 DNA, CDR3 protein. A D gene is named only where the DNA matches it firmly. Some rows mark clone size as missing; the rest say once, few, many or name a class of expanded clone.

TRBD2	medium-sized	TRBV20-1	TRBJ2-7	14	TGCAGTGCTAGCCAGCGGGGGCATCAATACGAGCAGTACTTC	CSASQRGHQYEQYF
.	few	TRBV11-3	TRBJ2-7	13	TGTGCCAGCAGCCTGTTTGGGACTGTCGAGCAGTACTTC	CASSLFGTVEQYF
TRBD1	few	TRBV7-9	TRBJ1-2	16	TGTGCCAGCAGCTATTACAGTGCACAGGGGCGAGGTGGCTACACCTTC	CASSYYSAQGRGGYTF
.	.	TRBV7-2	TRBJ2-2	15	TGTGCCAGCAGCTTAGCGGGGGCCTACACCGGGGAGCTGTTTTTT	CASSLAGAYTGELFF
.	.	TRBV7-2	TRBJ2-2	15	TGTGCCAGCAGCTCCAGGGGACCGAACACCGGGGAGCTGTTTTTT	CASSSRGPNTGELFF
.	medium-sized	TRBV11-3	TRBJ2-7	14	TGTGCCAGCAGCTTAGATGTTTCCCCTTACGAGCAGTACTTC	CASSLDVSPYEQYF
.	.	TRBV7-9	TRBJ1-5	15	TGTGCCAGCAGCTTAGGACGACTTCGCAATCAGCCCCAGCATTTT	CASSLGRLRNQPQHF
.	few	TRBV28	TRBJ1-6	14	TGTGCCAGCAGAGAATGGGTCACCTTTTCACCCCTCCACTTT	CASREWVTFSPLHF
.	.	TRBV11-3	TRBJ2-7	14	TGTGCCAGCGGCTTAGATGTTTCCCCTTACGAGCAGTACTTT	CASGLDVSPYEQYF
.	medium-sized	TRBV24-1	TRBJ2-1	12	TGTGCCACCAGCCCCAGGGGTGATGAGCAGTTCTTC	CATSPRGDEQFF
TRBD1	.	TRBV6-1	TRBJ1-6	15	TGTGCCAGCAGTGTACAGGGGGCGCTTTTCTCCCCCCTCCACTTT	CASSVQGALFSPLHF
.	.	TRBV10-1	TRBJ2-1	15	TGCGCCAGCAGTGAGACGGATCCATCCTACAATGAGCAGTTCTTC	CASSETDPSYNEQFF
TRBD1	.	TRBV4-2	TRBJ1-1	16	TGTGCCAGCAGCCGGACAGGGGGCGCGAAGAGCACTGAAGCTTTCTTT	CASSRTGGAKSTEAFF
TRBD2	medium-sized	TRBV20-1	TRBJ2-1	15	TGCAGTGCTAGTCGTGGCGGGGGGGCCATGTATGAGCAGTTCTTC	CSASRGGGAMYEQFF
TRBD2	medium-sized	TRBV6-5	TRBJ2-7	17	TGTGCCAGCAGTTACTTCTACAGCCCTAGCGGGGAGTACGAGCAGTACTTC	CASSYFYSPSGEYEQYF
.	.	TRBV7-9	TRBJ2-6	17	TGTGCCAGCAGCTTAGAAGACAAGCCGTTGCGGGCCAACGTCCTGACTTTC	CASSLEDKPLRANVLTF
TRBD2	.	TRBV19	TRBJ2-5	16	TGTGCCAGTAGTGGGGGACTAGTATTCGCCGGGGAGACCCAGTACTTC	CASSGGLVFAGETQYF
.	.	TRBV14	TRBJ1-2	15	TGTGCCAGCAGCAACCGGGCCGGAGACCTGCGGGGCTACACCTTC	CASSNRAGDLRGYTF
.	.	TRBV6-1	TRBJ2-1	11	TGTGCCAGCAGACGACAGCGAGAGCAGTTCTTC	CASRRQREQFF
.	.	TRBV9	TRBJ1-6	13	TGTGCCAGCACCTTTGGAGGGAATTCACCCCTCCACTTT	CASTFGGNSPLHF
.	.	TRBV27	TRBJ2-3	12	TGTGCCAGCAGCCCATTAATGGGTACGCAGTATTTT	CASSPLMGTQYF
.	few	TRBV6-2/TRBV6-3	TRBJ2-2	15	TGTGCCAGCAGCCGCCAGGGGCTATACACCGGGGAGCTGTTTTTT	CASSRQGLYTGELFF
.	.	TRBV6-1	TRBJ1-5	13	TGTGCCGCGGCTCTAGTATCCAATCAGCCCCAGCATTTT	CAAALVSNQPQHF
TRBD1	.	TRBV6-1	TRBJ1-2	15	TGTGCCAGCACCTTCCTGACAGGGGTTAACTATGGCTACACCTTC	CASTFLTGVNYGYTF
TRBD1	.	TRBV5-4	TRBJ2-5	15	TGTGCCAGCAGCTGGGGGACAGGGCTCGGAGAGACCCAGTACTTC	CASSWGTGLGETQYF
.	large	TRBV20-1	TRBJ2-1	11	TGCAGTGCTAGAAGTGGGCATGAGCAGTTCTTC	CSARSGHEQFF
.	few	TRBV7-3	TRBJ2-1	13	TGTGCCAGCAGCTTAACCGGATACAATGAGCAGTTCTTC	CASSLTGYNEQFF
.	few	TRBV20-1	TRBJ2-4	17	TGCAGTGCCCTACGGGGCTACGGTTCCTTAGCCAAAAACATTCAGTACTTC	CSALRGYGSLAKNIQYF
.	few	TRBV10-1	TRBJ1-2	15	TGCGCCAGCAGTGAGGACAGGACCCCAAACTATGGCTACACCTTC	CASSEDRTPNYGYTF
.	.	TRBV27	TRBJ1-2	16	TGTGCCAGCAGTCCCTCAGTTTCCGCCGGGACCGTTGGCTACACCTTC	CASSPSVSAGTVGYTF
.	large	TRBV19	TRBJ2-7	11	TGTGCCAGTGGACAGACCTACGAGCAGTACTTC	CASGQTYEQYF
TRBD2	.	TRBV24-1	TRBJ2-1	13	TGTGCCACCAGTGGCGGGGGGTACAATGAGCAGTTCTTC	CATSGGGYNEQFF
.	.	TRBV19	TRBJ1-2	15	TGTGCCAGTAGCCCTCGGGAGGAGAGAGTTAATGGCTACACCTTC	CASSPREERVNGYTF
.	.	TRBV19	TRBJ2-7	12	TGTGCCAGTAGTATTTTGGGGAGCGAGCAGTACTTC	CASSILGSEQYF
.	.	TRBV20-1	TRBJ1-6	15	TGCAGTGCGAGAGGGGGGGAGGAGGTAAATTCACCCCTCCACTTT	CSARGGEEVNSPLHF
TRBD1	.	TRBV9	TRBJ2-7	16	TGTGCCAGCAGCGTCTTTGACAGGGGGATCCTGGACGAGCAGTACTTC	CASSVFDRGILDEQYF
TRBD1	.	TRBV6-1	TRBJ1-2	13	TGTGCCAGCAGCGGACAGGGGGACTATGGCTACACCTTC	CASSGQGDYGYTF
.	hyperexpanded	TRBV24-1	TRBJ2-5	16	TGTGCCACCAGAGGAAGGGACACCCGGTACCAAGAGACCCAGTACTTC	CATRGRDTRYQETQYF
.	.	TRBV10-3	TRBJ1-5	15	TGTGCCATCAGTGAGAGGGGGACACCCAATCAGCCCCAGCATTTT	CAISERGTPNQPQHF
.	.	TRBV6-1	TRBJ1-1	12	TGTGCCAGCGGATGGGAGAACACTGAAGCTTTCTTT	CASGWENTEAFF
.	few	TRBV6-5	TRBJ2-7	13	TGTGCCAGCAGTTACCTCGGCGGCTACGAGCAGTACTTC	CASSYLGGYEQYF
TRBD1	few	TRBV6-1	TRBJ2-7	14	TGTGCCAGCTCTCTAAGACAGGGGACCTACGAGCAGTACTTC	CASSLRQGTYEQYF
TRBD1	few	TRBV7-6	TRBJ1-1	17	TGTGCCAGCAGCTTAACCCCGACAGGGAAGGGGTACACTGAAGCTTTCTTT	CASSLTPTGKGYTEAFF
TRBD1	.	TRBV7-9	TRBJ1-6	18	TGTGCCAGCAGCTTAAATCGGCCTGGGCCAGGGGGTTATTCACCCCTCCACTTT	CASSLNRPGPGGYSPLHF
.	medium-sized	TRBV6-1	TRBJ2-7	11	TGTGCCAGCCGGCGATCCTACGAGCAGTACTTC	CASRRSYEQYF
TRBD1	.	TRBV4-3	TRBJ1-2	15	TGCGCCAGCAGCCAAGAGGCCAGGGGGGTCTATGGCTACACCTTC	CASSQEARGVYGYTF
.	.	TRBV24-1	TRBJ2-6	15	TGTGCCACCAGTGATACGGCGGCTGGGGCCAACGTCCTGACTTTC	CATSDTAAGANVLTF
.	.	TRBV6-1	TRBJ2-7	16	TGTGCCAGCAGTCCCACCCGCACGGGCGGTTTATACGAGCAGTACTTC	CASSPTRTGGLYEQYF
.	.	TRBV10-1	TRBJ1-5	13	TGCGCCAGCAGACAGGGCCCTAATCAGCCCCAGCATTTT	CASRQGPNQPQHF
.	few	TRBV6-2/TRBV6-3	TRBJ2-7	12	TGTGCCAGCAGCCGTCCTCCCTACGAGCAGTACTTC	CASSRPPYEQYF
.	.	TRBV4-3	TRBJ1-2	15	TGCGCCAGCAGCCGCTCCCGGGGGGAGTACTATGGCTACACCTTC	CASSRSRGEYYGYTF
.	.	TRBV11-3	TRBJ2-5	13	TGTGCCAGCAGCTGGCGCCCGGGGGAGACCCAGTACTTC	CASSWRPGETQYF
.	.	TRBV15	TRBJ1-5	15	TGTGCCACCTCGACCCTACGGGCAGGGAGTCAGCCCCAGCATTTT	CATSTLRAGSQPQHF
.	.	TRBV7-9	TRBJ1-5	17	TGTGCCAGCAGCTTAGCCATCGGGAACAGCCGCAATCAGCCCCAGCATTTT	CASSLAIGNSRNQPQHF
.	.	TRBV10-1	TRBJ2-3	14	TGCGCCAGCAGTGAGTCTAATGGAGGAGATACGCAGTATTTT	CASSESNGGDTQYF
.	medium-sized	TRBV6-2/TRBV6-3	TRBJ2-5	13	TGTGCCAGCAGGGGGGACTCACAAGAGACCCAGTACTTC	CASRGDSQETQYF
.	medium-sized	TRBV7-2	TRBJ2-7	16	TGTGCCAGCAGCTTAGCGGTGTATTCCCATACCTACGAGCAGTACTTC	CASSLAVYSHTYEQYF